A selection of T cell receptor beta chains follows, all from one sample in a study of blood T cell repertoires in COVID-19. Clones were read by immunoSEQ multiplex PCR, and TCRdb kept only the in-frame ones, dropping some. The table has 100,000 to 150,000 clones, 75% to 90% seen once. Sample: PBMCs or T cells enriched from blood (not recorded which). The receptor set was obtained from a woman aged 50 to 60 who had recovered from COVID-19. Each CDR3 is given with its conserved first and last residue. The D gene is left open where the match is weak. Not all rows give a size; the values are once, few, many and, for expanded clones, a class.

size	D	V	J	DNA	CDR3
once	.	TRBV9	TRBJ2-7	TGTGCCAGCAGCGTAGGGGCAGGTCCTCTTCGAGAGCAGTACTTC	CASSVGAGPLREQYF
.	.	TRBV4-3	TRBJ2-1	TGCGCCAGCAGCCAAGATCTGACACGCAATGAGCAGTTCTTC	CASSQDLTRNEQFF
.	.	TRBV7-9	TRBJ1-3	TGTGCCAGCAGCTTACTCGGCTCTGGAAACACCATATATTTT	CASSLLGSGNTIYF
.	.	TRBV9	TRBJ2-2	TGTGCCAGCAGCGTAGGCGAAGGGCGGGCCGGGGAGCTGTTTTTT	CASSVGEGRAGELFF
.	.	TRBV4-1	TRBJ2-5	TGCGCCAGCAGTAATGTCCAAGAGACCCAGTACTTC	CASSNVQETQYF
.	TRBD1	TRBV5-4	TRBJ1-1	TGTGCCAGCAGCTTTACGGGACAGGGAGACACTGAAGCTTTCTTT	CASSFTGQGDTEAFF
.	.	TRBV27	TRBJ2-1	TGTGCCAGCAGCCCTAAAGGCGGCACCTACAATGAGCAGTTCTTC	CASSPKGGTYNEQFF
.	.	TRBV9	TRBJ2-2	TGTGCCAGCAGCCTCCCGGGGCGGGGCAACACCGGGGAGCTGTTTTTT	CASSLPGRGNTGELFF
once	.	TRBV29-1	TRBJ1-1	TGCAGCGTTGCCGGGTCGCTCACTGAAGCTTTCTTT	CSVAGSLTEAFF
.	.	TRBV5-4	TRBJ2-5	TGTGCCAGCAGCTTGGCTGGGGGCAAGGAGACCCAGTACTTC	CASSLAGGKETQYF
.	TRBD1	TRBV11-3	TRBJ2-2	TGTGCCAGCAGCCCGGGACAGGGGGCGGCCGGGGAGCTGTTTTTT	CASSPGQGAAGELFF
.	.	TRBV7-9	TRBJ2-2	TGTGCCAGCAGCTTTGTGAGAACGAACACCGGGGAGCTGTTTTTT	CASSFVRTNTGELFF
.	TRBD1	TRBV19	TRBJ2-1	TGTGCCAGTAATAAGGGACAGGGCACAATCTTC	CASNKGQGTIF
.	.	TRBV11-2	TRBJ2-3	TGTGCCAGCAGCTTTGCACTAGTCAGTGCAGATACGCAGTATTTT	CASSFALVSADTQYF
.	.	TRBV6-5	TRBJ2-7	TGTGCCAGCAGTTACTCGCAGGGGGGAAGGCAGTACTTC	CASSYSQGGRQYF
.	.	TRBV12-5	TRBJ1-2	TGTGCTAGTGGACTCGAGCGTATGAGCTACACCTTC	CASGLERMSYTF
.	TRBD1	TRBV12-3/TRBV12-4	TRBJ1-2	TGTGCCAGCAGTCGCGGGACAGGGGGTGGCTACACCTTC	CASSRGTGGGYTF
.	.	TRBV10-1	TRBJ1-1	TGCGCCAGCAGTGAGTCTTTTAGGCGGACTGAAGCTTTCTTT	CASSESFRRTEAFF
.	.	TRBV10-3	TRBJ2-3	TGTGCCGTGGCATCTACAGATACGCAGTATTTT	CAVASTDTQYF
.	.	TRBV19	TRBJ2-2	TGTGCCAGTAGTATAAAGGGGGACACCGGGGAGCTGTTTTTT	CASSIKGDTGELFF
.	.	TRBV4-3	TRBJ1-6	TGCGCCAGCAGCCCACGGGGGGGGCCTAATTCACCCCTCCACTTT	CASSPRGGPNSPLHF
once	.	TRBV6-5	TRBJ2-4	TGTGCCAGCAGTCGAGGAGGGGAGAAAAACATTCAGTACTTC	CASSRGGEKNIQYF
.	.	TRBV19	TRBJ1-1	TGTGCCAGTAGTATAACGCGACAGCACACTGAAGCTTTCTTT	CASSITRQHTEAFF
.	TRBD1	TRBV7-3	TRBJ2-5	TGTGCCAGCAGCTCACAGGGGATTGGGGAGACCCAGTACTTC	CASSSQGIGETQYF
.	TRBD1	TRBV6-4	TRBJ1-5	TGTGCCAGCAGTGACCGCAGGGGGCGCATCTTCGGCAATCAGCCCCAGCATTTT	CASSDRRGRIFGNQPQHF
few	.	TRBV3-1/TRBV3-2	TRBJ1-5	TGTGCCAGCAGCCAAGATCAGGGGCTGGTCAATCAGCCCCAGCATTTT	CASSQDQGLVNQPQHF
.	.	TRBV27	TRBJ2-5	TGTGCCAGCAGTTCCGGGACACAAGAGACCCAGTACTTC	CASSSGTQETQYF
.	TRBD1	TRBV3-1/TRBV3-2	TRBJ1-6	TGTGCCAGCAGCCAAGGAGAACAGGGGCGGAATTCACCCCTCCACTTT	CASSQGEQGRNSPLHF
.	.	TRBV6-5	TRBJ2-3	TGTGCCAGCAGTTACGACAATACGCAGTATTTT	CASSYDNTQYF
.	.	TRBV2	TRBJ1-2	TGTGCCAGCAGTCTTCTGACAGCAGCTAACTATGGCTACACCTTC	CASSLLTAANYGYTF
.	.	TRBV7-3	TRBJ1-1	TGTGCCAGCAGCTTAAGAGATAACACTGAAGCTTTCTTT	CASSLRDNTEAFF
.	TRBD1	TRBV7-2	TRBJ2-1	TGTGCCAGCAGGCAAACAGGGGGCTCCTACAATGAGCAGTTCTTC	CASRQTGGSYNEQFF
.	.	TRBV5-1	TRBJ2-2	TGCGCCAGCAGCTGGGGACTCGCGAACACCGGGGAGCTGTTTTTT	CASSWGLANTGELFF
.	TRBD1	TRBV11-2	TRBJ1-3	TGTGCCAGCAGCGCAGTCAGGGGGCCCTCTGGAAACACCATATATTTT	CASSAVRGPSGNTIYF
.	.	TRBV5-1	TRBJ2-1	TGCGCCAGCAGCTTGAGGTCGGGGGTAAGTTACAATGAGCAGTTCTTC	CASSLRSGVSYNEQFF
.	.	TRBV18	TRBJ1-1	TGTGCCAGCCAACCGGGACAGAACACTGAAGCTTTCTTT	CASQPGQNTEAFF
.	.	TRBV11-2	TRBJ2-2	TGTGCCAGCAGCTTAAAGGACAGCGGCATTTTAAACACCGGGGAGCTGTTTTTT	CASSLKDSGILNTGELFF
.	.	TRBV5-1	TRBJ2-7	TGCGCCAGCAGCTTGGTCCCGGCACAGTCCTACGAGCAGTACTTC	CASSLVPAQSYEQYF
.	.	TRBV12-3/TRBV12-4	TRBJ2-7	TGTGCCAGCAGCCGCACGCGGGACGAGCAGTACTTC	CASSRTRDEQYF
.	.	TRBV27	TRBJ2-1	TGTGCCAGCAGTTTCAGAATCAGCTCCTACAATGAGCAGTTCTTC	CASSFRISSYNEQFF
.	TRBD2	TRBV4-1	TRBJ2-7	TGCGCCAGCAGCCAGTCAAGCGGGGGGTTCTACGAGCAGTACTTC	CASSQSSGGFYEQYF
.	TRBD1	TRBV5-1	TRBJ2-7	TGCGCCAGCAGCCCTTCGACAGGGGGCCACGAGCAGTACTTC	CASSPSTGGHEQYF
once	.	TRBV20-1	TRBJ2-5	TGCAGTGCTAGTCTTGTGGGGGCCAGGGGCGAGACCCAGTACTTC	CSASLVGARGETQYF
.	.	TRBV11-2	TRBJ1-6	TGTGCCAGCAGCTCTACAGCAAGCTCCTATAATTCACCCCTCCACTTT	CASSSTASSYNSPLHF
.	TRBD2	TRBV4-1	TRBJ2-1	TGCGCCAGCAGCCTCGGACTAGCGGGGGTCCCCTACAATGAGCAGTTCTTC	CASSLGLAGVPYNEQFF
.	.	TRBV19	TRBJ2-7	TGTGCCAGTAGTTGGGCAGAACCATACGAGCAGTACTTC	CASSWAEPYEQYF